Listed below are T cell receptor beta chains from one sample, sequenced in a study of T cell clones after liver transplantation. The protocol was immunoSEQ multiplex PCR, while the TCRdb copy is restricted to in-frame clones and leaves out a portion. This sample has roughly 51,000 clones, with approximately 71% found just once. The source material was CD4+ T cells from blood, sampled roughly 56 months after liver transplant. Source of these receptors: a human patient who received a liver transplant. The T cells may partly be graft donor cells. The CDR3 runs from the conserved cysteine through the conserved F or W. The D gene is left open where the match is weak. Clone size appears in some rows only: once, few, many, or a class for an expanded clone.

>once|TRBV6-1|.|TRBJ2-7
CAGSERVGVSYEQYF
TGTGCCGGCAGTGAAAGGGTGGGCGTCTCCTACGAGCAGTACTTC
>.|TRBV19|.|TRBJ1-3
CASSWRAQHSGNTIYF
TGTGCCAGTAGTTGGAGGGCCCAACACTCTGGAAACACCATATATTTT
>.|TRBV28|.|TRBJ2-3
CASGTSTDTQYF
TGTGCGTCTGGGACTTCCACAGATACGCAGTATTTT
>.|TRBV6-1|TRBD1|TRBJ2-3
CASSETGLSTDTQYF
TGTGCCAGCAGTGAGACAGGGCTAAGCACAGATACGCAGTATTTT
>.|TRBV5-1|TRBD1|TRBJ2-3
CASSLEGQVPDTQYF
TGCGCCAGCAGCTTGGAAGGACAGGTCCCCGATACGCAGTATTTT
>few|TRBV25-1|TRBD1|TRBJ2-4
CASSDSGTADIQYF
TGTGCCAGCAGTGATTCGGGGACAGCGGACATTCAGTACTTC
>.|TRBV10-3|TRBD1|TRBJ2-7
CAISIGQGAYEQYF
TGTGCCATCAGTATAGGACAGGGCGCCTACGAGCAGTACTTC
>few|TRBV10-2|.|TRBJ2-3
CASSSTDTQYF
TGCGCCAGCAGTTCCACAGATACGCAGTATTTT
>.|TRBV10-2|TRBD1|TRBJ2-2
CASRGQGNTGELFF
TGCGCCAGCAGGGGACAGGGAAACACCGGGGAGCTGTTTTTT
>.|TRBV21-1|.|TRBJ1-2
CASNPLGTGGYGYTF
TGTGCCAGCAACCCCCTCGGCACAGGGGGTTATGGCTACACCTTC
>.|TRBV5-1|TRBD2|TRBJ2-7
CASSSLAGETYEQYF
TGCGCCAGCAGCAGCCTAGCGGGGGAAACCTACGAGCAGTACTTC
>few|TRBV2|.|TRBJ2-1
CASRGRETYNEQFF
TGTGCCAGCCGGGGACGGGAAACCTACAATGAGCAGTTCTTC
>.|TRBV30|.|TRBJ1-3
CAWSSDMTSGNTIYF
TGTGCCTGGAGTTCTGACATGACCTCTGGAAACACCATATATTTT
>few|TRBV10-3|.|TRBJ1-1
CAISVKGETEAFF
TGTGCCATCAGTGTGAAGGGAGAGACTGAAGCTTTCTTT
>.|TRBV18|.|TRBJ2-2
CASSRASTGELFF
TGTGCCAGCTCACGGGCATCGACCGGGGAGCTGTTTTTT
>once|TRBV10-3|.|TRBJ2-7
CAISELTGEDEQYF
TGTGCCATCAGTGAGTTAACAGGTGAGGACGAGCAGTACTTC
>.|TRBV30|.|TRBJ1-1
CAWSVLGARGEAFF
TGTGCCTGGAGTGTACTGGGGGCGCGAGGTGAAGCTTTCTTT
>.|TRBV28|.|TRBJ2-7
CASSLLRGGGSYEQYF
TGTGCCAGCAGTTTATTAAGAGGGGGAGGCTCCTACGAGCAGTACTTC
>.|TRBV19|TRBD1|TRBJ1-5
CASSKQGDANQPQHF
TGTGCCAGTAGCAAACAGGGGGACGCCAATCAGCCCCAGCATTTT
>.|TRBV6-5|.|TRBJ2-7
CASFGTATYEQYF
TGTGCCAGCTTTGGAACGGCTACCTACGAGCAGTACTTC
>.|TRBV19|TRBD1|TRBJ1-5
CASRQGISNQPQHF
TGTGCCAGTCGACAGGGAATCAGCAATCAGCCCCAGCATTTT
>.|TRBV14|.|TRBJ2-4
CASSQGPRDIQYF
TGTGCCAGCAGCCAAGGACCGAGGGACATTCAGTACTTC
>.|TRBV2|.|TRBJ2-1
CASSESGLGSYNEQFF
TGTGCCAGCAGTGAATCCGGCCTTGGCTCCTACAATGAGCAGTTCTTC
>once|TRBV6-5|.|TRBJ1-2
CASSVGDRPVRGYTF
TGTGCCAGCAGTGTAGGGGACCGACCGGTGAGGGGCTACACCTTC
>.|TRBV5-4|TRBD1|TRBJ2-3
CASSSGGTGVADTQYF
TGTGCCAGCAGCTCCGGTGGGACAGGGGTCGCAGATACGCAGTATTTT
>.|TRBV7-2|.|TRBJ1-2
CASSLQPGLKGSGYTF
TGTGCCAGCAGCCTCCAACCCGGGTTAAAGGGGAGCGGCTACACCTTC
>.|TRBV27|TRBD1|TRBJ1-1
CASSLWTGTGKNTEAFF
TGTGCCAGCAGTCTATGGACGGGGACAGGGAAAAACACTGAAGCTTTCTTT
>.|TRBV5-1|.|TRBJ1-6
CASSLAGQYNSPLHF
TGTGCCAGCAGCTTGGCCGGCCAGTATAATTCACCCCTCCACTTT
>few|TRBV25-1|TRBD1|TRBJ1-1
CASSEFGRGQAFF
TGTGCCAGCAGTGAATTTGGCAGGGGGCAAGCTTTCTTT
>medium-sized|TRBV11-3|.|TRBJ2-2
CASSLVPGRGGELFF
TGTGCCAGCAGCTTAGTTCCGGGCAGGGGCGGGGAGCTGTTTTTT
>few|TRBV28|TRBD1|TRBJ1-5
CASSLLTGGSNQPQHF
TGTGCCAGCAGTTTACTAACAGGGGGGAGCAATCAGCCCCAGCATTTT
>.|TRBV27|TRBD2|TRBJ2-7
CASSLKPPGLDYEQYF
TGTGCCAGCAGCCTCAAACCCCCGGGACTAGACTACGAGCAGTACTTC
>.|TRBV16|TRBD1|TRBJ1-6
CASRGDRGYNSPLHF
TGTGCCAGCAGAGGGGACAGGGGATACAATTCACCCCTCCACTTT
>.|TRBV28|TRBD1|TRBJ2-7
CASSLGPSQGTRYEQYF
TGTGCCAGCAGTTTAGGGCCTTCACAGGGGACGAGGTACGAGCAGTACTTC
>.|TRBV9|.|TRBJ2-2
CASERLANTGELFF
TGTGCCAGTGAGCGACTAGCGAACACCGGGGAGCTGTTTTTT
>.|TRBV7-3|.|TRBJ2-4
CASSLTPGDIQYF
TGTGCCAGCAGCCTTACACCAGGGGACATTCAGTACTTC
>.|TRBV28|.|TRBJ1-2
CASSFGASYGYTF
TGTGCCAGCAGTTTTGGAGCAAGCTATGGCTACACCTTC
>.|TRBV13|TRBD1|TRBJ1-1
CASSPRQGMGTEAFF
TGTGCCAGCAGCCCCCGACAGGGGATGGGGACTGAAGCTTTCTTT
>.|TRBV7-6|TRBD1|TRBJ1-1
CASSSNAGQGLTEAFF
TGTGCCAGCAGCTCAAACGCGGGACAGGGGTTAACTGAAGCTTTCTTT
>.|TRBV28|TRBD1|TRBJ1-2
CASGGDRGFREGYTF
TGTGCCAGCGGCGGGGACAGGGGCTTTCGAGAAGGCTACACCTTC
>.|TRBV10-3|.|TRBJ2-3
CAISDSTDTQYF
TGTGCCATCAGTGACAGCACAGATACGCAGTATTTT
>.|TRBV5-8|.|TRBJ2-5
CASSLQVQETQYF
TGTGCCAGCAGCTTGCAGGTCCAAGAGACCCAGTACTTC
>.|TRBV11-2|.|TRBJ2-5
CASSLGGQFQETQYF
TGTGCCAGCAGCTTAGGAGGACAGTTCCAAGAGACCCAGTACTTC
>.|TRBV30|.|TRBJ1-4
CAWGYREKLFF
TGTGCCTGGGGCTATAGGGAAAAACTGTTTTTT
>.|TRBV14|.|TRBJ1-2
CASSQENRYYGYTF
TGTGCCAGCAGCCAAGAAAACCGATACTATGGCTACACCTTC
>.|TRBV9|.|TRBJ1-6
CASSVWGDQDSPLHF
TGTGCCAGCAGCGTATGGGGGGATCAGGATTCACCCCTCCACTTT
>.|TRBV7-9|.|TRBJ1-6
CASSSDARRSPLHF
TGTGCCAGCAGCTCGGACGCCCGGAGGTCACCCCTCCACTTT
>.|TRBV15|.|TRBJ2-5
CATSRERSTETQYF
TGTGCCACCAGCAGAGAGCGGTCGACGGAGACCCAGTACTTC
>.|TRBV7-8|.|TRBJ1-2
CASSLAGMGGYTF
TGTGCCAGCAGCTTAGCAGGGATGGGTGGCTACACCTTC
>.|TRBV10-3|.|TRBJ1-1
CAISSNTEAFF
TGTGCCATCAGCTCGAACACTGAAGCTTTCTTT
>few|TRBV6-6|.|TRBJ2-3
CASKLGDTQYF
TGTGCCAGCAAGTTAGGAGATACGCAGTATTTT
>few|TRBV4-1|TRBD1|TRBJ1-2
CASSHILGGLDYGYTF
TGCGCCAGCAGCCACATCTTAGGGGGCCTGGACTATGGCTACACCTTC
>.|TRBV19|TRBD1|TRBJ2-7
CASSIERGREQYF
TGTGCCAGTAGTATTGAAAGGGGGCGCGAGCAGTACTTC
>few|TRBV19|.|TRBJ2-6
CASRRTASGANVLTF
TGTGCCAGTAGGCGAACAGCCTCTGGGGCCAACGTCCTGACTTTC